The text below deals with one TCR beta chain. CDR3 length: 14 amino acids. The record originates from a study of blood T cell repertoires in COVID-19. Study background: Samples came from the United States, Italy and Spain, spanning acute and convalescent COVID-19.

Using immunoSEQ multiplex PCR, the repertoire was profiled, and TCRdb retains in-frame clones only, with some absent. The sample lists a few hundred thousand clones; approximately 91% were seen once. Participants were placed into cohorts based on the clinical history they reported. All recovered Cohort 3 donors got two negative PCRs, got clearance, or saw symptom resolution. V is TRBV1 and J is TRBJ1-2; TRBD1 was called by the table and not checked on the DNA. TRBV1 represents a pseudogene. This TCR was sampled from a woman aged 60 to 75 who had recovered from COVID-19. The sample comprised PBMCs or T cells enriched from blood (not recorded which). CDR3 region: CTSSQGGQLYGYTF. The CDR3 nucleotides are TGCACCAGCAGCCAAGGGGGACAGCTTTATGGCTACACCTTC.